Listed below are T cell receptor beta chains from one sample, sequenced in a study of cytomegalovirus exposure and HLA in healthy donors. The assay was immunoSEQ multiplex PCR, and TCRdb's table has in-frame clones only and misses some. The sample records around 66,000 clones, around 97% being singletons. Sequences were obtained from PBMCs. The origin of the receptors is a woman younger than 30 in good health and CMV-seropositive. Each CDR3 is given with its conserved first and last residue. D genes are given only for firm matches. The size field is filled for only some rows; it gives once, few, many or a size class.

cdr3_length d_call j_call v_call clone_size cdr3_aa cdr3_nt
15 NA TRBJ2-1 TRBV6-1 NA CASSEVGRDYNEQFF TGTGCCAGCAGTGAAGTTGGCAGGGATTACAATGAGCAGTTCTTC
16 NA TRBJ1-5 TRBV9 NA CASSGEQVGINQPQHF TGTGCCAGCAGCGGGGAACAGGTAGGGATCAATCAGCCCCAGCATTTT
11 NA TRBJ2-2 TRBV27 NA CASKYSGELFF TGTGCCAGCAAATATTCCGGGGAGCTGTTTTTT
13 NA TRBJ1-1 TRBV6-5 NA CASSYSANTEAFF TGTGCCAGCAGTTACAGCGCGAACACTGAAGCTTTCTTT
17 TRBD1 TRBJ1-3 TRBV18 NA CASSPRQGASSGNTIYF TGTGCCAGCTCACCACGACAGGGCGCTTCGTCTGGAAACACCATATATTTT
15 NA TRBJ2-7 TRBV28 NA CASSLEAVVWYEQYF TGTGCCAGCAGTTTAGAAGCGGTAGTTTGGTACGAGCAGTACTTC
15 TRBD2 TRBJ2-1 TRBV2 NA CASSEFWTSDNEQFF TGTGCCAGCAGTGAATTCTGGACTAGCGATAATGAGCAGTTCTTC
15 TRBD2 TRBJ2-1 TRBV5-1 NA CASGLTSGSYNEQFF TGCGCCAGCGGACTAACTAGCGGTTCCTACAATGAGCAGTTCTTC
14 TRBD1 TRBJ1-4 TRBV18 NA CASSPTGGSEKLFF TGTGCCAGCTCACCGACAGGGGGCAGCGAAAAACTGTTTTTT
13 TRBD1 TRBJ2-5 TRBV5-4 NA CASSWDSQETQYF TGTGCCAGCAGCTGGGACAGCCAAGAGACCCAGTACTTC
16 TRBD2 TRBJ2-7 TRBV6-5 NA CASSYALAGSSYEQYF TGTGCCAGCAGTTACGCACTAGCGGGTTCCTCCTACGAGCAGTACTTC
12 NA TRBJ2-7 TRBV29-1 NA CSVTGSVDEQYF TGCAGCGTAACAGGGTCAGTAGACGAGCAGTACTTC
14 NA TRBJ2-3 TRBV6-6 NA CASTFGTSTDTQYF TGTGCCAGCACCTTCGGGACTAGCACAGATACGCAGTATTTT
15 NA TRBJ1-2 TRBV28 NA CASSRPWDTAEGYTF TGTGCCAGCAGCCGTCCTTGGGACACGGCGGAGGGCTACACCTTC
16 NA TRBJ2-1 TRBV7-2 few CASSLAPGSAYNEQFF TGTGCCAGCAGCTTAGCGCCCGGGAGTGCTTACAATGAGCAGTTCTTC
15 TRBD1 TRBJ1-4 TRBV29-1 NA CSVDALGGSNEKLFF TGCAGCGTTGATGCCCTAGGGGGCTCCAATGAAAAACTGTTTTTT
15 TRBD2 TRBJ2-3 TRBV7-3 NA CASSLGLAGTDTQYF TGTGCCAGCAGCTTAGGACTAGCGGGCACAGATACGCAGTATTTT
16 TRBD2 TRBJ2-7 TRBV15 NA CATSRVSSGSAYEQYF TGTGCCACCAGCAGAGTCTCAAGCGGGAGCGCCTACGAGCAGTACTTC
15 NA TRBJ1-4 TRBV29-1 NA CSVEDGPGRGEKLFF TGCAGCGTTGAAGATGGACCAGGACGGGGGGAAAAACTGTTTTTT
12 NA TRBJ2-3 TRBV29-1 NA CSVEANTDTQYF TGCAGCGTTGAAGCCAACACAGATACGCAGTATTTT
15 TRBD2 TRBJ2-7 TRBV7-8 NA CASRHTSGSFYEQYF TGTGCCAGCAGGCATACTAGCGGGAGCTTCTACGAGCAGTACTTC
18 TRBD2 TRBJ2-2 TRBV28 NA CASTRDTLAGIYTGELFF TGTGCCAGCACTCGGGACACCCTAGCGGGGATATACACCGGGGAGCTGTTTTTT
15 TRBD2 TRBJ2-7 TRBV6-5 NA CASSPTGLEFYEQYF TGTGCCAGCAGTCCCACGGGACTAGAGTTCTACGAGCAGTACTTC
14 NA TRBJ1-1 TRBV6-5 NA CASSYSAQNTEAFF TGTGCCAGCAGTTACTCGGCACAGAACACTGAAGCTTTCTTT
13 NA TRBJ2-7 TRBV5-5 once CATGVGSSYEQYF TGTGCCACAGGTGTGGGCAGCTCCTACGAGCAGTACTTC
16 TRBD2 TRBJ2-1 TRBV11-1 NA CASSTSSGNSYNEQFF TGTGCCAGCAGCACCTCTAGCGGTAACTCCTACAATGAGCAGTTCTTC
15 NA TRBJ2-1 TRBV6-5 NA CASSKDWSSYNEQFF TGTGCCAGCAGTAAAGACTGGAGCTCCTACAATGAGCAGTTCTTC
16 TRBD2 TRBJ2-3 TRBV7-3 NA CASSLGGLAGGDTQYF TGTGCCAGCAGCTTAGGGGGACTAGCGGGGGGAGATACGCAGTATTTT
13 TRBD2 TRBJ2-3 TRBV6-1 NA CASSSGRTDTQYF TGTGCCAGTTCTAGCGGGAGGACAGATACGCAGTATTTT